A selection of T cell receptor beta chains follows, all from one sample in a study of blood T cell repertoires in COVID-19. Here immunoSEQ multiplex PCR was the method, and the copy in TCRdb shows in-frame clones only, minus some. The sample lists under 200,000 clones, around four fifths seen once, with 9.1% in the top ten. Sequences were obtained from peripheral blood. Receptors were obtained from an elderly woman with active or convalescent COVID-19. The CDR3 runs from the conserved cysteine through the conserved F or W. D genes are given only for firm matches. A clone size is listed for some rows: how often the clone was seen (once, few, many), or a class if it is expanded.

V	D	size	J	CDR3	DNA
TRBV30	TRBD1	few	TRBJ2-7	CAWSGKGQGTYEQYF	TGTGCCTGGAGTGGTAAGGGACAGGGGACCTACGAGCAGTACTTC
TRBV3-1/TRBV3-2	TRBD1	once	TRBJ1-4	CASSPTGVDEKLFF	TGTGCCAGCAGCCCAACAGGGGTGGATGAAAAACTGTTTTTT
TRBV10-3	NA	NA	TRBJ1-1	CAISGRGDEAFF	TGTGCCATCAGTGGCAGGGGAGATGAAGCTTTCTTT
TRBV9	TRBD2	few	TRBJ2-3	CASSVAAGETDTQYF	TGTGCCAGCAGCGTAGCGGCGGGGGAAACAGATACGCAGTATTTT
TRBV7-8	NA	NA	TRBJ1-2	CASSLDLIREGGYTF	TGTGCCAGCAGCTTAGACCTTATAAGGGAGGGCGGCTACACCTTC
TRBV6-2/TRBV6-3	NA	NA	TRBJ2-6	CASSPEGLGANVLTF	TGTGCCAGCAGCCCGGAGGGGCTTGGGGCCAACGTCCTGACTTTC
TRBV5-5	NA	NA	TRBJ1-6	CASSLASGYSPLHF	TGTGCCAGCAGCTTGGCCTCAGGCTATTCACCCCTCCACTTT
TRBV6-2/TRBV6-3	NA	NA	TRBJ1-1	CASSYTGVPNTEAFF	TGTGCCAGCAGTTACACCGGGGTCCCGAACACTGAAGCTTTCTTT
TRBV28	TRBD1	NA	TRBJ2-5	CASSPHWGQLQETQYF	TGTGCCAGCAGCCCCCATTGGGGACAGCTCCAAGAGACCCAGTACTTC
TRBV4-3	NA	NA	TRBJ2-3	CASSQDHGGGGFPQYF	TGCGCCAGCAGCCAAGACCACGGGGGAGGTGGTTTTCCGCAGTATTTT
TRBV7-2	NA	NA	TRBJ1-5	CASSVRPGNSNQPQHF	TGTGCCAGCAGCGTAAGACCAGGGAATAGCAATCAGCCCCAGCATTTT
TRBV18	NA	NA	TRBJ2-6	CASSLLSGANVLTF	TGTGCCAGCTCACTTCTCTCTGGGGCCAACGTCCTGACTTTC
TRBV10-3	NA	NA	TRBJ2-5	CAISPGGPHVGETQYF	TGTGCCATCAGTCCAGGGGGGCCCCACGTGGGAGAGACCCAGTACTTC
TRBV5-5	NA	NA	TRBJ2-1	CASSLEPGSYNEQFF	TGTGCCAGCAGCTTGGAACCAGGGTCCTACAATGAGCAGTTCTTC
TRBV2	NA	NA	TRBJ1-6	CASSYGDYNSPLHF	TGTGCCAGCTCTTACGGGGATTATAATTCACCCCTCCACTTT
TRBV5-6	TRBD1	few	TRBJ2-5	CASSTRQGWAQYF	TGTGCCAGCAGCACTCGACAGGGATGGGCCCAGTACTTC
TRBV5-1	TRBD2	NA	TRBJ2-1	CASSLDAGGYYNEQFF	TGCGCCAGCAGCTTGGATGCGGGGGGGTACTACAATGAGCAGTTCTTC
TRBV6-5	NA	NA	TRBJ2-7	CASSYKAGNYEQYF	TGTGCCAGCAGTTACAAGGCAGGGAACTACGAGCAGTACTTC
TRBV5-1	NA	few	TRBJ2-3	CASSYTGFADTQYF	TGCGCCAGCAGCTATACAGGGTTCGCAGATACGCAGTATTTT
TRBV7-3	NA	NA	TRBJ2-6	CASSPGQISSGANVLTF	TGTGCCAGCAGCCCAGGACAGATTAGCTCTGGGGCCAACGTCCTGACTTTC
TRBV10-3	TRBD1	NA	TRBJ1-6	CAISGGQGQNSPLHF	TGTGCCATCAGTGGAGGACAGGGACAAAATTCACCCCTCCACTTT
TRBV18	NA	once	TRBJ2-5	CASSPFGQQETQYF	TGTGCCAGCTCACCTTTCGGACAGCAAGAGACCCAGTACTTC
TRBV25-1	NA	NA	TRBJ1-1	CASSVVSEAFF	TGTGCCAGCAGTGTAGTCTCTGAAGCTTTCTTT
TRBV6-2/TRBV6-3	NA	NA	TRBJ1-2	CASSYPQGYGYTF	TGTGCCAGCAGTTACCCCCAGGGCTATGGCTACACCTTC
TRBV28	NA	NA	TRBJ2-1	CASSLLYNEQFF	TGTGCCAGCAGTCTACTCTACAATGAGCAGTTCTTC
TRBV6-5	NA	NA	TRBJ1-4	CASRPGSTTNEKLFF	TGTGCCAGCAGACCGGGGAGTACAACTAATGAAAAACTGTTTTTT
TRBV5-6	NA	NA	TRBJ1-1	CASSLSSTGGTEAFF	TGTGCCAGCAGCTTGTCTAGTACCGGGGGCACTGAAGCTTTCTTT
TRBV7-9	TRBD1	once	TRBJ1-1	CASSPLQGVNTEAFF	TGTGCCAGCAGCCCCCTACAGGGGGTCAACACTGAAGCTTTCTTT
TRBV27	NA	NA	TRBJ1-2	CASSPRGSNYGYTF	TGTGCCAGCAGTCCGAGGGGGAGTAACTATGGCTACACCTTC
TRBV10-3	NA	NA	TRBJ2-2	CAISVQGPVNTGELFF	TGTGCCATCAGTGTTCAGGGGCCTGTGAACACCGGGGAGCTGTTTTTT
TRBV6-5	TRBD1	once	TRBJ2-7	CASKKGTGGYEQYF	TGTGCCAGCAAGAAGGGGACAGGGGGCTACGAGCAGTACTTC
TRBV19	NA	NA	TRBJ1-2	CASSIVAANYGYTF	TGTGCCAGTAGTATCGTGGCGGCAAACTATGGCTACACCTTC
TRBV19	NA	NA	TRBJ1-4	CASSEGVGKLFF	TGTGCCAGTAGTGAGGGAGTCGGGAAACTGTTTTTT
TRBV25-1	TRBD2	NA	TRBJ2-3	CASSNGLAGARVSQYF	TGTGCCAGCAGCAACGGACTAGCGGGGGCCCGCGTTTCGCAGTATTTT
TRBV3-1/TRBV3-2	TRBD2	NA	TRBJ2-3	CASSQEKGAGKRSTDTQYF	TGTGCCAGCAGCCAAGAAAAGGGAGCGGGAAAAAGAAGCACAGATACGCAGTATTTT
TRBV4-3	NA	NA	TRBJ1-3	CASSQGEGKGNTIYF	TGCGCCAGCAGCCAAGGGGAGGGGAAAGGAAACACCATATATTTT
TRBV30	TRBD2	once	TRBJ2-7	CAWSVRGGYEQYF	TGTGCCTGGAGTGTACGGGGGGGCTACGAGCAGTACTTC
TRBV18	NA	NA	TRBJ1-6	CASSPSTRNSPLHF	TGTGCCAGCTCACCATCGACACGGAATTCACCCCTCCACTTT
TRBV4-2	NA	NA	TRBJ1-2	CASSQDTGYYGYTF	TGTGCCAGCAGCCAAGATACCGGGTACTATGGCTACACCTTC
TRBV10-1	TRBD1	NA	TRBJ1-3	CASSGTAGNTIYF	TGCGCCAGCAGCGGGACAGCTGGAAACACCATATATTTT
TRBV11-2	TRBD1	once	TRBJ2-7	CASSPLTGGYEQYF	TGTGCCAGCAGCCCCCTGACAGGGGGCTACGAGCAGTACTTC